Listed below are T cell receptor beta chains from one sample, sequenced in a study of CD4 T cells in relation to SARS-CoV-2 and coronaviruses. TCRdb's copy holds only in-frame clones and misses some; the assay was immunoSEQ multiplex PCR. This table holds some 65,000 clones, 80% to 90% found once. Input material: memory CD4+ T cells from PBMCs. The receptor set was obtained from a human donor in good health. Both conserved end residues are part of each CDR3. A D gene is named only where the DNA matches it firmly. Clone size is given for some rows only: seen once, a few or many times, or a class if the clone is expanded.

d_call clone_size j_call v_call cdr3_nt cdr3_aa
TRBD2 NA TRBJ2-1 TRBV9 TGTGCCAGCAGCGTATCTAGCGGGAGTATAGGGAATGAGCAGTTCTTC CASSVSSGSIGNEQFF
NA NA TRBJ1-1 TRBV5-1 TGCGCCAGCAGCTTCGATACCGCGAACACTGAAGCTTTCTTT CASSFDTANTEAFF
NA NA TRBJ2-6 TRBV18 TGTGCCAGCTCACGGGCAGTCCTAAACTCTGGGGCCAACGTCCTGACTTTC CASSRAVLNSGANVLTF
TRBD2 NA TRBJ2-1 TRBV7-8 TGTGCCAGCAGCTTTACTCGAGTTTTGCGGGGAGGGAACTACAATGAGCAGTTCTTC CASSFTRVLRGGNYNEQFF
TRBD1 NA TRBJ2-1 TRBV5-1 TGCGCCAGCAGCTTGGTGGCAGGGGGCTATAATGAGCAGTTCTTC CASSLVAGGYNEQFF
NA few TRBJ1-1 TRBV9 TGTGCCAGCAGCGGACCGGGAAGGGCAGCTTTCTTT CASSGPGRAAFF
NA NA TRBJ2-5 TRBV5-1 TGCGCCAGCAGCCCTCCGGGACGGGGGGAGACCCAGTACTTC CASSPPGRGETQYF
NA NA TRBJ2-5 TRBV6-6 TGTGCCAGCAGTTACTCGATGGACCGGGCTCAGACCCAGTACTTC CASSYSMDRAQTQYF
TRBD1 NA TRBJ1-2 TRBV19 TGTGCCAGTACCCCCCGCCAGGGGGTTGGAGCTAACTATGGCTACACCTTC CASTPRQGVGANYGYTF
TRBD2 NA TRBJ2-6 TRBV2 TGTGCCAGCAGTGTGGGGGGGATGGAATCTGGGGCCAACGTCCTGACTTTC CASSVGGMESGANVLTF
NA NA TRBJ1-6 TRBV3-1/TRBV3-2 TGTGCCAGCAACCGGGGGGTGTGGGCACCCCTCCACTTT CASNRGVWAPLHF
NA NA TRBJ2-4 TRBV4-2 TGTGCCAGCAGCCATAATCCTCAAGGACCCAAAAACATTCAGTACTTC CASSHNPQGPKNIQYF
TRBD1 NA TRBJ1-6 TRBV24-1 TGTGCCACCAACCGGGACAGGGTTGAATCACCCCTCCACTTT CATNRDRVESPLHF
TRBD2 NA TRBJ2-5 TRBV7-2 TGTGCCAGCAGCTTATGGAGGACTAGCGTTCAAGAGACCCAGTACTTC CASSLWRTSVQETQYF
TRBD2 NA TRBJ2-3 TRBV24-1 TGTGCCACCAGTGACCTCGGGGGACTAGCGGGAGGTCCAGATACGCAGTATTTT CATSDLGGLAGGPDTQYF
NA NA TRBJ1-2 TRBV9 TGTGCCAGCACCGAATCCGGGACGAACACCTATGGCTACACCTTC CASTESGTNTYGYTF
NA NA TRBJ1-1 TRBV5-1 TGCGCCAGCAGTCTGGGGGCGGACACTGAAGCTTTCTTT CASSLGADTEAFF
NA NA TRBJ2-2 TRBV7-2 TGTGCCAGCAGCTTTTTTCGGACCGGGGAGCTGTTTTTT CASSFFRTGELFF
NA NA TRBJ1-5 TRBV14 TGTGCCAGCAGCCAAGTTCCCGGTTCTCGTCAGCCCCAGCATTTT CASSQVPGSRQPQHF
NA NA TRBJ1-1 TRBV14 TGTGCCAGCAGCCGGGCGACTGAAGCTTTCTTT CASSRATEAFF
NA NA TRBJ2-1 TRBV28 TGTGCCAGCAGTTTATGGGGCGCCGGCTCCTACAATGAGCAGTTCTTC CASSLWGAGSYNEQFF
TRBD1 NA TRBJ2-7 TRBV29-1 TGCAGCGGGGGTGGACAGGGGCATTACGAGCAGTACTTC CSGGGQGHYEQYF